Below are 4 T cell receptor beta chains sequenced from a single sample in a study of molecular identifiers for immune sequencing clone quantification. TCRdb itself ran the PCR reads through MiXCR, one entry per CDR3 protein. The sample consists of approximately 630,000 distinct CDR3 sequences, 25% of them appearing once. The sequenced material came from naive CD8+ T cells from blood, with Jurkat cell RNA spiked in. Stated subset: FACS-sorted CD8+CD4-CCR7+CD45RA+ naive T cells. The receptors here all came from a human donor in good health. Some libraries in this study had Jurkat cell RNA spiked in.

In DNA, the CDR3 is TGTGCCAGCAGTACCCAGTCGGGGACCCAGTACTTC. This encodes CASSTQSGTQYF. The chain couples TRBV27 to TRBJ2-5; no clear D. The germline gives CDR1 MNHEY, CDR2 SMNVEV (reference sequence). This CDR3 region has 12 residues. Between the trimmed V and J ends, which lost 5 bases and 7 bases, there was a span of 11 bases.

About this clonotype: A junction end diverges from the germline sequence, so it may reflect a read error. V is TRBV6-2 or TRBV6-3 and J is TRBJ1-1; D is unresolved. The CDR3 is made up of 15 amino acids. Germline loops: CDR1 MNHEY, CDR2 SVGEGT. This CDR3 is CAGSFLTMLDTEAFF. In DNA, the CDR3 is TGTGCCGGCAGTTTTCTGACTATGTTGGACACTGAAGCTTTCTTT.

This clonotype was observed at least ten times. The chain combines TRBV18 with TRBJ1-1; 9 nucleotides line up with TRBD1. The length of the CDR3 is 16 residues. Germline V gene sequence: CDR1 KGHSH, CDR2 LQKENI. The trim removed 0 bases at V and 6 bases at J, leaving 8 bases unmatched. The CDR3 region has the DNA TGTGCCAGCTCACCACCGAGGACAGGGGAGGGGGCTGAAGCTTTCTTT. It codes for CASSPPRTGEGAEAFF.

There are a few counts of this clonotype. The chain combines TRBV19 with TRBJ2-5, with D perhaps TRBD1 (5 bases). Trimming took off 3 bases at V and 1 base at J, with 12 bases between the two ends. CDR1 and CDR2 from the germline V gene are LNHDA and SQIVND (reference sequence). CDR3 size: 15 residues. The CDR3: CASSIINRPQETQYF. In nucleotides, the CDR3 is TGTGCCAGTAGTATTATAAACAGGCCCCAAGAGACCCAGTACTTC. Full variable domain (rest looked up from reference TRBV19 and TRBJ2-5): DGGITQSPKYLFRKEGQNVTLSCEQNLNHDAMYWYRQDPGQGLRLIYYSQIVNDFQKGDIAEGYSVSREKKESFPLTVTSAQKNPTAFYLCASSIINRPQETQYFGPGTRLLVL.